The 4 T cell receptor beta chains below come from one sample, sequenced in a study of blood T cells in healthy people across ages. A second PCR of about 7 to 12 cycles used a sample-barcoded 5' primer and a J-beta primer mix. TCRdb ran MiXCR on the 5' RACE reads and lists one entry per CDR3 protein. The table records hundreds of thousands of distinct CDR3 sequences, roughly three fifths of them present only once. Sequencing was performed on blood. These receptors all stem from a man aged 35 to 55 in good health.

V usage is TRBV28 and J usage is TRBJ2-7, with a possible D match to TRBD1 (7 bases). V lost 4 bases to trimming and J lost 4 bases, with 14 bases between them. CDR1 is MDHEN, CDR2 SYDVKM, per germline. The CDR3 totals 14 residues. CDR3 sequence reads: CASSSGGGGYEQYF. DNA for the CDR3: TGTGCCAGCAGTTCAGGAGGGGGCGGATACGAGCAGTACTTC.

J is TRBJ1-2 and V is TRBV6-1, with D maybe TRBD1 (5 bases). The CDR3 covers 11 residues. V was shortened by 10 bases and J by 7 bases, with 13 bases between the two germline ends. Germline CDR1 MNHNS, CDR2 SASEGT. The CDR3 loop is CATGARGGYTF. The CDR3 DNA follows: TGTGCCACCGGCGCAAGGGGTGGCTACACCTTC.

The CDR3 DNA is TGTGCCAGCAGTTTAGGGGAGGTAGGGACAGATACGCAGTATTTT. This gives the protein CASSLGEVGTDTQYF. V usage is TRBV27 and J usage is TRBJ2-3; D perhaps matches TRBD2 (6 bases). The CDR3 runs 15 residues. The V and J ends lost 2 bases and 3 bases respectively, with 12 bases between them. The germline V gene encodes CDR1 MNHEY and CDR2 SMNVEV (reference sequence).

The rearrangement links TRBV20-1 to TRBJ2-2; 10 bases agree with TRBD2. CDR3 length: 14 amino acids. The V gene end was trimmed by 3 bases and the J gene end by 6 bases; junction bases not matched to a gene: 4. From germline, CDR1 is DFQATT and CDR2 SNEGSKA (reference sequence). The CDR3 coding sequence is TGCAGTGCTAGTATCACTAGCGGGGCCGGGGAGCTGTTTTTT. This gives the protein CSASITSGAGELFF.